These 32 T cell receptor beta chains were all obtained from the same sample, sequenced in a study of T cell changes during pregnancy in multiple sclerosis. TCRdb keeps only in-frame clones here, not all; method: immunoSEQ multiplex PCR. The sample includes more than 80,000 clones, about 90% seen only once; the top ten take roughly 4%. Sequenced material: PBMCs, taken in the first trimester of pregnancy. These receptors were taken from a female donor in good health, serving as a control in a pregnancy study. Some clones in this sample may be carry-over from other donors' samples.

The chain carries TRBV6-6 and TRBJ2-1; 7 bases align to TRBD1. The CDR3 extends over 15 amino acids. V lost 6 bases to trimming and J lost 0 bases; unmatched junction nucleotides: 5. The V gene's germline CDR1 is MNHNY and CDR2 SVGAGI (reference sequence). CDR3 sequence: CASRETGASYNEQFF. The CDR3 DNA sequence: TGTGCCAGCAGAGAAACAGGGGCCTCCTACAATGAGCAGTTCTTC.

This clone was recorded once. The chain carries TRBV27 and TRBJ1-3; D might be TRBD1 (6 bases). V was shortened by 6 bases and J by 0 bases, with 15 bases between the two germline ends. The CDR3 is 16 residues long. The germline V gene has CDR1 MNHEY and CDR2 SMNVEV (reference sequence). The CDR3 loop is CASSRTVTSSGNTIYF. CDR3 bases: TGTGCCAGCAGCCGGACAGTTACCTCCTCTGGAAACACCATATATTTT.

The chain has TRBV6-5 and TRBJ2-7; D is uncertain. The CDR3 runs to 15 residues. CDR1 is MNHEY and CDR2 is SVGAGI in the germline V gene. V lost 3 bases and J 6 bases, leaving 18 bases between the germline ends. CDR3 DNA sequence: TGTGCCAGCAGTTATTGGCAACGACACCCCCTCGAGCAGTACTTC. Translating gives CASSYWQRHPLEQYF.

V and J are TRBV27 and TRBJ2-7; D might be TRBD1 (5 bases). Germline values: CDR1 MNHEY, CDR2 SMNVEV (reference sequence). V was pared by 0 bases and J by 4 bases, with 7 bases between. The CDR3 sequence is 13 residues long. CDR3 DNA sequence: TGTGCCAGCAGTTTATCGAGACAGTACGAGCAGTACTTC. Encoded protein: CASSLSRQYEQYF.

J is TRBJ2-7 and V is TRBV5-1; D gene unclear. V was cut by 0 bases and J by 2 bases, with 9 bases left in between. The CDR3 covers 14 residues. CDR1 and CDR2 from the germline V gene are SGHRS and YFSETQ. The CDR3 here is CASSLVNPTYEQYF. The CDR3 DNA reads as TGCGCCAGCAGCTTGGTTAACCCTACCTACGAGCAGTACTTC.

V usage is TRBV28 and J usage is TRBJ1-5; TRBD1 matches 8 bases. Per the germline V gene, CDR1 is MDHEN and CDR2 is SYDVKM. The ends lost 6 bases at V and 0 bases at J; junction bases unmatched: 13. The CDR3 is made up of 18 amino acids. This CDR3 is CASSPPDRDDRSNQPQHF. CDR3 DNA sequence: TGTGCCAGCAGCCCTCCGGACAGGGATGATCGTAGCAATCAGCCCCAGCATTTT.

The gene calls are TRBV11-2 and TRBJ1-2; D possibly corresponds to TRBD1 (5 bases). Trimming took 1 base from V and 7 from J, leaving 19 bases between them. Germline V lookup: CDR1 SGHAT, CDR2 FQNNGV. The CDR3 is made up of 16 amino acids. This CDR3 is CASSLGPGLGGGGYTF. The CDR3 DNA is TGTGCCAGCAGCTTAGGACCCGGTTTGGGGGGGGGTGGCTACACCTTC.

The chain links TRBV2 to TRBJ1-2; a possible D gene is TRBD1 (6 bases). In germline, CDR1 is SNHLY, CDR2 FYNNEI. V dropped 3 bases and J dropped 4 bases, with 15 bases sitting between them. The CDR3 is 15 residues long. CDR3 region: CASSEGPGDGYGYTF. The CDR3 DNA reads as TGTGCCAGCAGTGAGGGCCCAGGGGACGGCTATGGCTACACCTTC. Full variable domain (remainder filled in from reference TRBV2 and TRBJ1-2): EPEVTQTPSHQVTQMGQEVILRCVPISNHLYFYWYRQILGQKVEFLVSFYNNEISEKSEIFDDQFSVERPDGSNFTLKIRSTKLEDSAMYFCASSEGPGDGYGYTFGSGTRLTVV.

In this sample, this clone turned up once. This chain uses TRBV28 with TRBJ2-7; TRBD2 matches at 15 bases. The CDR3 has 16 amino acids. Germline V gene sequence: CDR1 MDHEN, CDR2 SYDVKM. J was trimmed by 3 bases and V by 6 bases; bases with no gene match: 6. In nucleotides, the CDR3 is TGTGCCAGCAGGAGGACTAGCGGGAGGGTTTACTACGAGCAGTACTTC. Its translation is CASRRTSGRVYYEQYF.

The J gene is TRBJ1-6, the V gene TRBV2, with D possibly matching TRBD1 (5 bases). The CDR3 has 15 amino acids. Trimming pared 6 bases from V and 7 bases from J, leaving 16 bases between. Germline V lookup: CDR1 SNHLY, CDR2 FYNNEI. The DNA of the CDR3 is TGTGCCAGCAGGTACCGGGACTCTCGGAATTCACCCCTCCACTTT. It translates to CASRYRDSRNSPLHF.

The rearrangement uses TRBV5-1 and TRBJ2-5; 11 bases agree with TRBD2. The CDR3 spans 17 residues. CDR1 is SGHRS and CDR2 is YFSETQ in the germline V gene. The V segment lost 0 bases and the J segment 1 base; nucleotides outside the gene matches: 5. CDR3 sequence: CASSLARLAGIQETQYF. The DNA of the CDR3 is TGCGCCAGCAGCTTGGCCAGACTAGCGGGGATCCAAGAGACCCAGTACTTC.

The chain links TRBV5-1 to TRBJ2-3, with 8 bases identical to TRBD2. This CDR3 has 16 amino acids. Germline CDR1 and CDR2: SGHRS and YFSETQ. Germline trimming cut 4 bases from V and 4 bases from J; bases unmatched to any gene: 11. CDR3 sequence (DNA): TGCGCCAGCAGCCTGATTACGGGGGGGCGAGCAGATACGCAGTATTTT. As protein: CASSLITGGRADTQYF.

The V gene is TRBV5-4, the J gene TRBJ1-1; 7 bases agree with TRBD1. V shed 4 bases and J 10 bases; nucleotides not matched to a gene: 10. There are 13 residues in the CDR3. Per germline, CDR1 SGHNT and CDR2 YYREEE (reference sequence). CDR3 coding DNA: TGTGCCAGCAGCCGGGACAGCCTAGAGTCAGCTTTCTTT. This sequence encodes CASSRDSLESAFF.

This clone was found a few times. This rearrangement joins TRBV18 to TRBJ2-7; tentative D call: TRBD1 (6 bases). The CDR3 spans 13 residues. Trimming cost V 1 base and J 2 bases, with 6 bases left between them. Germline values: CDR1 KGHSH, CDR2 LQKENI. The CDR3 loop is CASSPRQAYEQYF. The CDR3 coding sequence is TGTGCCAGCTCACCACGACAGGCCTACGAGCAGTACTTC.

The chain carries TRBV7-9 and TRBJ2-1; D is undetermined. Germline CDR1 SEHNR, CDR2 FQNEAQ (reference sequence). The length of the CDR3 is 12 residues. Trimming took off 5 bases at V and 5 bases at J, with 7 bases between the two ends. CDR3 residues: CASSDTNNEQFF. DNA of the CDR3: TGTGCCAGCAGCGACACCAACAATGAGCAGTTCTTC.

The sample holds one count of this clone. The gene calls are TRBV28 and TRBJ1-2; D is unresolved. Per the germline V gene, CDR1 is MDHEN and CDR2 is SYDVKM. V was cut by 3 bases and J by 4 bases, with 6 bases left in between. The CDR3 is 12 amino acids. This CDR3 is CASSFGAYGYTF. In nucleotides, the CDR3 is TGTGCCAGCAGTTTTGGAGCCTATGGCTACACCTTC.

This clone is classed as medium-sized. The chain couples TRBV5-3 to TRBJ1-5; D remains unclear. TRBV5-3 is identified as an open reading frame with a role that is uncertain. V was shortened by 0 bases and J by 2 bases, with 12 bases between the two germline ends. The CDR3 consists of 16 residues. The CDR3 DNA reads as TGTGCCAGAAGCTTGGCCGTGGGAGACGGCAATCAGCCCCAGCATTTT. Its protein product is CARSLAVGDGNQPQHF.

On this clone itself: The same CDR3 also results from other DNA sequences found in this sample. In nucleotides, the CDR3 is TGTGCCAGCAGCTTAACAGGGGGGGAGCGGTCCCAGTACTTC. Translation gives CASSLTGGERSQYF. The chain combines TRBV7-9 with TRBJ2-5; D perhaps matches TRBD1 (8 bases). V was shortened by 2 bases and J by 9 bases, with 16 bases between the two germline ends. The CDR3 has 14 amino acids. Germline CDR1 is SEHNR and CDR2 is FQNEAQ (reference sequence). Full variable domain (rest looked up from reference TRBV7-9 and TRBJ2-5): DTGVSQNPRHKITKRGQNVTFRCDPISEHNRLYWYRQTLGQGPEFLTYFQNEAQLEKSRLLSDRFSAERPKGSFSTLEIQRTEQGDSAMYLCASSLTGGERSQYFGPGTRLLVL.

V usage is TRBV27 and J usage is TRBJ2-7; TRBD1 might be the D (5 bases). From germline, CDR1 is MNHEY and CDR2 SMNVEV (reference sequence). The V and J ends lost 6 bases and 2 bases respectively, with 11 bases between them. The CDR3 is made up of 13 amino acids. The CDR3 bases are TGTGCCAGCAGCCCCGACAGACCCTACGAGCAGTACTTC. Translation: CASSPDRPYEQYF.

This clone was detected only once. This chain joins TRBV27 and TRBJ2-5, with 11 bases lining up with TRBD2. The CDR3 extends over 15 amino acids. Per the germline V gene, CDR1 is MNHEY and CDR2 is SMNVEV (reference sequence). The V segment lost 5 bases and the J segment 6 bases; nucleotides outside the gene matches: 8. The CDR3 sequence is CASSPTRLAGKTQYF. CDR3 nucleotide sequence: TGTGCCAGCAGTCCCACCCGACTAGCGGGAAAGACCCAGTACTTC.

The chain is built from TRBV7-2 and TRBJ1-5, with 12 bases fitting TRBD1. Per germline, CDR1 SGHTA and CDR2 FQGNSA. V lost 2 bases, J lost 4 bases, and 12 bases stayed unmatched. The CDR3 spans 19 residues. CDR3 protein: CASSLKLWDRGLGNQPQHF. DNA of the CDR3: TGTGCCAGCAGCTTAAAGCTGTGGGACAGGGGGCTTGGAAATCAGCCCCAGCATTTT.

V usage is TRBV7-9 and J usage is TRBJ2-6, with a tentative D call TRBD2 (6 bases). Germline values: CDR1 SEHNR, CDR2 FQNEAQ (reference sequence). The CDR3 has 15 amino acids. V was clipped by 5 bases and J by 2 bases, with 10 bases between them. Here the CDR3 reads CASSDREPGANVLTF. The CDR3 DNA sequence: TGTGCCAGCAGCGACCGGGAGCCTGGGGCCAACGTCCTGACTTTC.

The chain joins TRBV7-9 to TRBJ1-3; D is undetermined. CDR3 length: 13 residues. Germline V gene data show CDR1 as SEHNR and CDR2 as FQNEAQ (reference sequence). Trimming removed 3 bases from V and 2 bases from J, with 5 bases in between. The CDR3 is CASSLAAGNTIYF. As DNA, the CDR3 is TGTGCCAGCAGCTTGGCCGCTGGAAACACCATATATTTT.

V usage is TRBV7-9 and J usage is TRBJ1-1; D is possibly TRBD1 (5 bases). Germline V gene lookup returns CDR1 SEHNR and CDR2 FQNEAQ (reference sequence). CDR3 length equals 14 residues. V lost 7 bases, J lost 1 base, and 13 bases lay in between. The CDR3 DNA sequence: TGTGCCAGCACCCTCGGGGGGGGGAACACTGAAGCTTTCTTT. It translates to CASTLGGGNTEAFF.

The genes are TRBV4-1 and TRBJ1-5; possible D gene TRBD1, 6 bases. This CDR3 is built from 14 residues. Germline lookup yields CDR1 MGHRA and CDR2 YSYEKL. V shed 5 bases and J shed 7 bases, with 15 bases lying between them. CDR3 nucleotide sequence: TGCGCCAGCAGCTACGATGAGGGGGTCCAGCCCCAGCATTTT. It encodes CASSYDEGVQPQHF.

This sequence joins TRBV28 and TRBJ2-5, with 10 bases that match TRBD1. The better agreement between TRBJ2-7 and the DNA end casts doubt on the J call. The length of the CDR3 is 12 residues. CDR1 MDHEN and CDR2 SYDVKM come from the germline V gene. The DNA of the CDR3 is TGTGCCACCCTCCGGACAGGGGGCGAGCAGTACTTC. Translated: CATLRTGGEQYF.

This clone was seen a handful of times. The CDR3: CASSTTPYDQPQHF. The DNA of the CDR3 is TGTGCCAGCAGTACAACCCCATACGATCAGCCCCAGCATTTT. The genes are TRBV6-6 and TRBJ1-5; no clear D gene. The CDR3 loop spans 14 amino acids. From germline, CDR1 is MNHNY and CDR2 SVGAGI (reference sequence). Trimming stripped 5 bases from V and 5 bases from J, with 13 bases between.

This clone has a single count. The chain carries TRBV7-8 and TRBJ1-2; the D is unclear. Trimming left V 5 bases short and J 2 bases short, with 15 bases between. CDR3 size: 15 residues. From germline, CDR1 is SGHVS and CDR2 FQNEAQ. The CDR3 is CASSAPGDPNYGYTF. Here the CDR3 DNA reads TGTGCCAGCAGCGCCCCAGGTGATCCAAACTATGGCTACACCTTC.

The chain links TRBV4-1 to TRBJ1-2, with 9 bases that match TRBD1. This CDR3 has 13 residues. With V trimmed by 4 bases and J by 6 bases, 3 bases remained unmatched. Germline values: CDR1 MGHRA, CDR2 YSYEKL. CDR3 region: CASSPRTGDGYTF. The CDR3 coding sequence is TGCGCCAGCAGCCCCCGGACAGGGGATGGCTACACCTTC.

In DNA form, the CDR3 reads TGCAGTGCTAGAGTCCAGGGGGGCTACACCTTC. Its protein product is CSARVQGGYTF. The V gene is TRBV20-1, the J gene TRBJ1-2; tentative D call: TRBD1 (6 bases). CDR3 size: 11 residues. V was clipped by 1 base and J by 8 bases, with 8 bases between them. The germline CDR1 and CDR2 sequences are DFQATT and SNEGSKA (reference sequence).

The rearrangement uses TRBV28 and TRBJ1-2; D possibly corresponds to TRBD1 (6 bases). V dropped 7 bases and J dropped 7 bases, with 13 bases sitting between them. The germline V gene encodes CDR1 MDHEN and CDR2 SYDVKM. The CDR3 extends over 12 amino acids. This CDR3 reads CASISQGGGYTF. The CDR3 bases are TGTGCCAGCATTTCCCAAGGGGGTGGCTACACCTTC.

The chain employs TRBV6-1 and TRBJ1-3; a possible D gene is TRBD1 (6 bases). Trimming shortened V by 2 bases and J by 4 bases, and 15 bases separated the two germline ends. The CDR3 runs to 16 residues. Germline-derived CDR1 and CDR2 are MNHNS and SASEGT. The CDR3 sequence: CASSESAGAEGNTIYF. The CDR3 DNA follows: TGTGCCAGCAGTGAATCTGCGGGGGCAGAAGGAAACACCATATATTTT.